This T cell receptor beta chain was captured in a study of control samples from healthy donors and cancer patients. This table comes from immunoSEQ multiplex PCR, and its TCRdb copy is limited to in-frame clones, with some not included. The table lists around 200,000 clones, over 80% of them singletons, with more than 1.4% in the top ten. CDR3 length equals 14 residues. With 5 bases removed from V and 4 bases from J, the gap between germline ends came to 11 bases. Germline loops: CDR1 SNHLY, CDR2 FYNNEI. The sequencing input was blood. The TCR was taken from a man aged 18 to 30 in good health. The V and J genes are TRBV2 and TRBJ1-4; D remains unclear. The CDR3: CASSQEVLNEKLFF. CDR3 DNA: TGTGCCAGCAGTCAAGAGGTCCTTAATGAAAAACTGTTTTTT.